Detailed here is one T cell receptor beta chain. V was shortened by 0 bases and J by 3 bases, with 12 bases between the two germline ends. The CDR3 length is 14 residues. Per germline, CDR1 DFQATT and CDR2 SNEGSKA (reference sequence). The entry originates in a study of blood T cells in healthy people across ages. The overall study: With template switching, about one barcoded beta molecule was captured per two T cells.

With a J-beta primer mix and a sample-barcoded 5' primer, a second PCR ran 7 to 11 cycles. TCRdb re-called the 5' RACE reads through MiXCR, storing one row per CDR3 protein. The table has 780,000 or so distinct CDR3 sequences, roughly three fifths seen once. The TCR was taken from a man in his forties in good health. Input material: blood. The genes are TRBV20-1 and TRBJ2-7; D gene unclear. In DNA, the CDR3 is TGCAGTGCTAGAGATACCGTTGGCGGCTACGAGCAGTACTTC. It encodes CSARDTVGGYEQYF.